Listed below are T cell receptor beta chains from one sample, sequenced in a study of blood T cell repertoires in COVID-19. Measured with immunoSEQ multiplex PCR; TCRdb has only the in-frame clones, and not every one. Of fewer than 300,000 clones in the sample, approximately 80% were seen once. Sequences were obtained from peripheral blood. Receptor source: a human donor in a cohort sampled during active COVID-19. CDR3s include the opening cysteine and the closing phenylalanine or tryptophan. The D gene is left open where the match is weak. Clone size is given for some rows only: seen once, a few or many times, or a class if the clone is expanded.

.,.,TRBV7-2,TRBJ1-1,TGTGCCAGCAGCCCCGAAACTGACAGACGGAACACTGAAGCTTTCTTT,CASSPETDRRNTEAFF
TRBD1,.,TRBV18,TRBJ1-1,TGTGCCAGCTCACCGGGGAACAGGGGGTCGGACACTGAAGCTTTCTTT,CASSPGNRGSDTEAFF
TRBD1,.,TRBV5-1,TRBJ1-2,TGCGCCAGCAGCTTGGTATTTAGGCGCGGAGGGGACAGGGGTCCTAACTATGGCTACACCTTC,CASSLVFRRGGDRGPNYGYTF
TRBD2,once,TRBV27,TRBJ2-3,TGTGCCAGCAGTCACGGACTAGGGGATACGCAGTATTTT,CASSHGLGDTQYF
.,few,TRBV2,TRBJ1-2,TGTGCCAGCACTCTACAGGGATCGAGTATGTATGGCTACACCTTC,CASTLQGSSMYGYTF
TRBD1,.,TRBV2,TRBJ2-3,TGTGCCAGCAGTGATCGGACAGGCAGAGATACGCAGTATTTT,CASSDRTGRDTQYF
TRBD1,.,TRBV10-3,TRBJ1-2,TGTGCCACCCTAACGACAGGGGAGTACTATGGCTACACCTTC,CATLTTGEYYGYTF
TRBD2,.,TRBV2,TRBJ2-7,TGTGCCAGCAGGGGAGGGCTAGCGGGAAGTAACTACGAGCAGTACTTC,CASRGGLAGSNYEQYF
.,.,TRBV19,TRBJ2-2,TGTGCCAGTAGTATATGGTCGGTAACCGGGGAGCTGTTTTTT,CASSIWSVTGELFF
TRBD1,.,TRBV6-5,TRBJ2-1,TGTGCCAGCAGGAAGAGACAGGGGAATGAGCAGTTCTTC,CASRKRQGNEQFF
.,.,TRBV5-6,TRBJ1-2,TGTGCCAGCAGCTGGTTGCGGGGCTACACCTTC,CASSWLRGYTF
TRBD1,.,TRBV3-1/TRBV3-2,TRBJ2-5,TGTGCCAGCAGCCCGTGGGGTGGGGACAGGGGAATAGAGACCCAGTACTTC,CASSPWGGDRGIETQYF
TRBD2,few,TRBV13,TRBJ2-3,TGTGCCAGCAGCCGTCAAGGAGCCACTAGCGGGGGGAACACAGATACGCAGTATTTT,CASSRQGATSGGNTDTQYF
TRBD2,.,TRBV5-1,TRBJ2-2,TGCGCCAGCAGCACCGGACTAGCGGGAGGATGGGGGGACACCGGGGAGCTGTTTTTT,CASSTGLAGGWGDTGELFF
.,once,TRBV18,TRBJ1-4,TGTGCCAGTTCTGAGGAAACTGAAGCTGAAAAACTGTTTTTT,CASSEETEAEKLFF
TRBD1,.,TRBV29-1,TRBJ2-3,TGCAGCGCCGGACAGGCAGATACGCAGTATTTT,CSAGQADTQYF
.,.,TRBV20-1,TRBJ2-3,TGCAGTGCTTGGAGCCGGGATACGCAGTATTTT,CSAWSRDTQYF
TRBD1,.,TRBV6-6,TRBJ1-2,TGTGCCAGCAGTACTTGGGACAGGGGTTCTGGTGGCTACACCTTC,CASSTWDRGSGGYTF
TRBD1,.,TRBV11-1,TRBJ1-1,TGTGCCAGCAGCTTAGAGGGACAGCGATCATATGAAGCTTTCTTT,CASSLEGQRSYEAFF
TRBD1,.,TRBV6-5,TRBJ1-2,TGTGCCAGCAGTCATGGGGACAGGCGAGGAGGCTACACCTTC,CASSHGDRRGGYTF
.,.,TRBV12-3/TRBV12-4,TRBJ1-6,TGTGCCAGCAGTTTAGCGGCTAATTCACCCCTCCACTTT,CASSLAANSPLHF
.,.,TRBV10-3,TRBJ2-7,TGTGCCATCAGTCTAGCCCCTGGGGCCTACGAGCAGTACTTC,CAISLAPGAYEQYF
TRBD2,.,TRBV5-4,TRBJ2-1,TGTGCCAGCAGCTTAAGGGGAGGGAATGAGCAGTTCTTC,CASSLRGGNEQFF
.,.,TRBV19,TRBJ2-7,TGTGCCAGTAGTACACAGGGATCATACGAGCAGTACTTC,CASSTQGSYEQYF
TRBD1,.,TRBV11-2,TRBJ1-1,TGTGCCAGCAGCTACAGGGGAGTGGACACTGAAGCTTTCTTT,CASSYRGVDTEAFF
TRBD2,.,TRBV7-2,TRBJ2-1,TGTGCCAGCAGCTTAGTGTTTAGCGGGGCGATTTTCTACAATGAGCAGTTCTTC,CASSLVFSGAIFYNEQFF
.,.,TRBV4-2,TRBJ1-5,TGTGCCAGCAGCCCGGGGGGGGGCGAAGGTCAGCCCCAGCATTTT,CASSPGGGEGQPQHF
TRBD1,.,TRBV5-6,TRBJ2-7,TGTGCCAGCAGCCCGAACCCGGGACAGGGGGCGGCCCACGAGCAGTACTTC,CASSPNPGQGAAHEQYF
TRBD1,.,TRBV27,TRBJ1-1,TGTGCCAGCAGTAAAAACAGGGGAAACACTGAAGCTTTCTTT,CASSKNRGNTEAFF
TRBD1,few,TRBV9,TRBJ2-3,TGTGCCAGCAGCGTAGGCGGGGACAGGCCAGATACGCAGTATTTT,CASSVGGDRPDTQYF
TRBD2,.,TRBV6-6,TRBJ2-7,TGTGCCAGCAGATCCTACCTTAGGACTAGCGGATACGAGCAGTACTTC,CASRSYLRTSGYEQYF
TRBD2,.,TRBV20-1,TRBJ2-3,TGCAGTGCTAGTAGGTGGCGGGAGGGCCGGGCAGATACGCAGTATTTT,CSASRWREGRADTQYF
TRBD1,.,TRBV5-8,TRBJ2-7,TGTGCCAGCAGCTTGACAGGGGCCCTTTACGAGCAGTACTTC,CASSLTGALYEQYF
.,.,TRBV5-6,TRBJ1-2,TGTGCCAGCAGCCCCGACACCGGTGGCTACACCTTC,CASSPDTGGYTF
.,.,TRBV18,TRBJ2-1,TGTGCCAGCTCACCAGGGAGGACTTCTCTCAATGAGCAGTTCTTC,CASSPGRTSLNEQFF
.,.,TRBV7-9,TRBJ2-5,TGTGCCAGCAGTGTCCACGCTAGGGGGGAGACCCAGTACTTC,CASSVHARGETQYF
.,once,TRBV6-5,TRBJ1-1,TGTGCCAGCAGGGCCAGGGGAGGGACTGAAGCTTTCTTT,CASRARGGTEAFF
.,.,TRBV4-3,TRBJ1-2,TGCGCCAGCAGCCAAGGGAGGGCGATCAGGGTGGTTAACTATGGCTACACCTTC,CASSQGRAIRVVNYGYTF
TRBD1,few,TRBV7-9,TRBJ1-5,TGTGCCAGCAGCTTAGCGATAGGGACAGGGGGCAATCAGCCCCAGCATTTT,CASSLAIGTGGNQPQHF
.,few,TRBV28,TRBJ1-5,TGTGCCAGCAGTTTCCCAGGGCAGCCCCAGCATTTT,CASSFPGQPQHF
.,.,TRBV6-5,TRBJ1-4,TGTGCCAGCAGGAGGACAGCCGAGAATGAAAAACTGTTTTTT,CASRRTAENEKLFF
.,few,TRBV7-3,TRBJ2-7,TGTGCCAGCAGCTCATTTGGAGGCTACGAGCAGTACTTC,CASSSFGGYEQYF
.,.,TRBV5-1,TRBJ1-4,TGCGCCAGCAGCTTCGGAGGGGATAATGAAAAACTGTTTTTT,CASSFGGDNEKLFF
TRBD1,.,TRBV10-3,TRBJ1-1,TGTGCCATCAGTGATGGTGACAGGGTGGTGCCTCCCGAAGCTTTCTTT,CAISDGDRVVPPEAFF